A selection of T cell receptor beta chains follows, all from one sample in a study of shared clonotypes between healthy human individuals. Some clones are missing from TCRdb's copy, which holds only in-frame ones; the method was immunoSEQ multiplex PCR. The data contain approximately 340,000 clones, less than 85% of them singletons. The sample taken for sequencing was memory CD4+ T cells sorted from blood. The receptors stem from a man in his thirties or forties in good health. The CDR3 runs from the conserved cysteine through the conserved F or W.

CDR3 length	V gene	J gene	CDR3 protein
14	TRBV7-9	TRBJ1-4	CASSLGAGNEKLFF
13	TRBV4-3	TRBJ2-1	CASSQDQKVEQFF
13	TRBV5-4	TRBJ2-1	CASSLSDTNEQFF
15	TRBV5-1	TRBJ2-3	CASSFINRGTDTQYF
16	TRBV10-3	TRBJ2-1	CAISKDTGDQHNEQFF
13	TRBV18	TRBJ2-5	CASSGLGEETQYF
14	TRBV29-1	TRBJ2-7	CSVLSTSGRYEQYF
16	TRBV27	TRBJ2-1	CASSLLSSGRSNEQFF
13	TRBV5-4	TRBJ1-1	CASSQDQNTEAFF
15	TRBV6-5	TRBJ2-7	CASSYAVGGFYEQYF
17	TRBV5-6	TRBJ2-1	CASSPESGSLSYNEQFF
11	TRBV20-1	TRBJ2-7	CSASLRGEQYF
16	TRBV5-1	TRBJ2-5	CASSPIEVGGQETQYF
15	TRBV9	TRBJ1-2	CASSVAPWDTYGYTF
15	TRBV11-2	TRBJ2-1	CASSLGLAGGHEQFF
13	TRBV11-3	TRBJ2-5	CASSSGARGTQYF
11	TRBV28	TRBJ2-7	CASRGLYEQYF
14	TRBV10-3	TRBJ1-4	CAIKSGTTNEKLFF
14	TRBV4-3	TRBJ1-1	CASSHTGSPTEAFF
13	TRBV5-1	TRBJ2-7	CASSLSDVGEQYF
14	TRBV5-4	TRBJ2-5	CASSLVGNQETQYF
14	TRBV18	TRBJ2-1	CASSPDRTYNEQFF
15	TRBV2	TRBJ2-7	CASSGLGQGRNEQYF
11	TRBV20-1	TRBJ2-7	CSARGVGEQYF
12	TRBV5-1	TRBJ2-7	CASSFARGEQYF
15	TRBV6-1	TRBJ2-1	CASSFRDRVNNEQFF
16	TRBV27	TRBJ2-3	CASSSPGTPRADTQYF
12	TRBV18	TRBJ2-7	CASSRSSYEQYF
13	TRBV7-2	TRBJ1-5	CASSLWGAQPQHF
15	TRBV10-2	TRBJ2-1	CARKRERELYNEQFF
14	TRBV19	TRBJ2-1	CASSASTRSNEQFF
16	TRBV9	TRBJ2-3	CASSVGVGGDTDTQYF
15	TRBV6-5	TRBJ2-7	CASRPGGISADEQYF